The 8 T cell receptor beta chains below all came from one sample that was sequenced in a study of OX40 agonist ivuxolimab in advanced cancers. The data were produced by immunoSEQ multiplex PCR, yet TCRdb's version contains in-frame clones alone and is incomplete. The repertoire holds 55,000 to 70,000 clones, approximately 82% seen once, with 2% to 3% in the top ten. Material: CD4+ or CD8+ T cells sorted from blood, obtained in a trial of the OX40 agonist ivuxolimab. These receptors came from an adult with an advanced solid tumor such as melanoma, head and neck, liver or kidney cancer.

This clone was found a few times. The DNA for the CDR3 is TGTGCCAGCAGTGAATATCAGGCCTACTATGGCTACACCTTC. Its translation: CASSEYQAYYGYTF. The chain is built from TRBV2 and TRBJ1-2; no definite D call. CDR1 and CDR2 (germline): SNHLY, FYNNEI. The CDR3 spans 14 residues. V lost 2 bases to trimming and J lost 3 bases, with 10 bases between them.

The genes are TRBV5-1 and TRBJ1-6; D is ambiguous. Trimming took off 0 bases at V and 14 bases at J, with 9 bases between the two ends. The CDR3 runs to 12 residues. In germline, CDR1 is SGHRS, CDR2 YFSETQ. The CDR3 DNA follows: TGCGCCAGCAGCTTGGATCGGGAGACCCTCCACTTT. The encoded protein is CASSLDRETLHF.

The V call is TRBV19, the J call TRBJ1-6; TRBD1 might be the D (5 bases). This CDR3 is built from 13 residues. The V end was cut by 5 bases, the J end by 5 bases, with 7 bases between. Germline loops: CDR1 LNHDA, CDR2 SQIVND (reference sequence). CDR3 in amino acids: CASSSQDNSPLHF. CDR3 coding DNA: TGTGCCAGTAGTTCACAGGATAATTCACCCCTCCACTTT.

This sequence joins TRBV4-3 and TRBJ2-7; D unresolved. This CDR3 is built from 16 residues. Trimming left V 0 bases short and J 3 bases short, with 15 bases between. The germline gives CDR1 LGHNA, CDR2 YSLEER. The CDR3 here is CASSQDRVGWSYEQYF. In nucleotides, the CDR3 is TGCGCCAGCAGCCAAGATCGGGTAGGGTGGAGCTACGAGCAGTACTTC.

V gene TRBV5-6 combines with J gene TRBJ1-2, with 11 bases identical to TRBD1. V lost 7 bases and J lost 5; bases outside the gene matches: 16. The CDR3 extends over 17 amino acids. The germline CDR1 and CDR2 sequences are SGHDT and YYEEEE. Here the CDR3 DNA reads TGTGCCAGCGGACCACCACCCGGGACAGGGGGGCTATATGGCTACACCTTC. Its protein product is CASGPPPGTGGLYGYTF.

The chain has TRBV4-1 and TRBJ2-5, with D possibly matching TRBD2 (6 bases). CDR1 is MGHRA and CDR2 is YSYEKL in the germline V gene. The CDR3 sequence is 14 residues long. The germline V and J ends were trimmed by 4 bases and 3 bases, with 12 bases remaining between them. CDR3 sequence (DNA): TGCGCCAGCAGCCTGTCGGAGCGGGAAGAGACCCAGTACTTC. Translated, it gives CASSLSEREETQYF.

There are a few counts of this clone. The chain uses TRBV6-1 and TRBJ2-7; D is possibly TRBD2 (6 bases). Germline loops: CDR1 MNHNS, CDR2 SASEGT. The CDR3 loop spans 13 amino acids. The ends were cut back, 6 bases at V and 2 bases at J, with 11 bases in the middle. This chain's CDR3 is CASRKSGAYEQYF. CDR3 nucleotides: TGTGCCAGCAGGAAGTCGGGGGCCTACGAGCAGTACTTC.

The chain carries TRBV15 and TRBJ1-5; maybe TRBD1 (5 bases). The length of the CDR3 is 17 residues. From germline, CDR1 is LNHNV and CDR2 YYDKDF (reference sequence). The germline V and J ends were trimmed by 1 base and 0 bases, with 13 bases remaining between them. The CDR3 spells CATSRGRGTDSNQPQHF. The CDR3 DNA follows: TGTGCCACCAGCAGAGGCCGCGGGACTGATAGCAATCAGCCCCAGCATTTT.